This T cell receptor beta chain was identified in a study of blood T cell repertoires in COVID-19. Assay used: immunoSEQ multiplex PCR; TCRdb lists only in-frame clones, some missing. The data show about 200,000 clones, with about nine tenths seen just once and 0.7% to 0.8% held by the top ten. The CDR3 is made up of 18 amino acids. V lost 6 bases and J lost 0; bases outside the gene matches: 13. CDR1 is LNHDA, CDR2 SQIVND, per germline (reference sequence). This chain connects TRBV19 to TRBJ2-3; 9 bases line up with TRBD2. The sample was peripheral blood. This TCR came from a woman between 65 and 79 years old with acute or convalescent COVID-19. CDR3 DNA: TGTGCCAGTAGCCCGTCAAGCGGGGGGACCCCTAGCACAGATACGCAGTATTTT. The encoded protein is CASSPSSGGTPSTDTQYF.